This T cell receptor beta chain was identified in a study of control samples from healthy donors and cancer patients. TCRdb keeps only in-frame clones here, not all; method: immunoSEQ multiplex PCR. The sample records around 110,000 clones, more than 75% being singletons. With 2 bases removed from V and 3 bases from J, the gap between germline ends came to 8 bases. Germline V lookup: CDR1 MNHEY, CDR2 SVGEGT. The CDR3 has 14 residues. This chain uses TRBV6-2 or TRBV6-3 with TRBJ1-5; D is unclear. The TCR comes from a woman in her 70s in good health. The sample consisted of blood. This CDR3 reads CASSYRVVNQPQHF. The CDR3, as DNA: TGTGCCAGCAGTTACAGGGTGGTCAATCAGCCCCAGCATTTT.